This T cell receptor beta chain was sequenced during a study of neoadjuvant anti-PD-1 for oral cavity cancer (dated by TCRdb to 2020 to 2023). For context, the study as a whole: Before curative-intent surgical resection, most patients were given three to four biweekly doses of nivolumab at 3 mg/kg. Patients without progression received a fourth nivolumab dose around day 43 and underwent definitive surgical resection on days 50-56. Patients with complete response, partial response or stable disease by RECIST 1.1 were defined as responders, whereas patients with progression were defined as non-responders. The parent correlative cohort had eleven to twelve patients and a response rate of approximately 33%.

Broader findings and caveats from the paper: Higher pretreatment blood Treg/Th17 ratios correlated with both higher pretreatment blood TCRbeta clonality and lower post-treatment tumor TCRbeta clonality. After neoadjuvant nivolumab, significantly higher T cell clonality (Gini index) was found within PBMCs in non-responders than in responders. Only a few patients per response group were included in the TCR analyses, and the authors called for validation in larger cohorts.

For deep sequencing, each PBMC sample was run in six replicates, with libraries mostly built from 400 to 550 ng of input genomic DNA. The immunoSEQ hsTCRbeta kit was used to prepare TCRbeta libraries, following the manufacturer's instructions. Sequencing of the completed libraries took place using an Illumina NovaSeq 6000 S4 flow cell after they had been pooled to 3 nM. In the paper's pipeline: The immunoSEQ Analyzer handled quality control and preprocessing of the raw data. The analysis was restricted to productive rearrangements, with each unique CDR3 amino acid sequence defining a clonotype. Repertoire clonality was estimated as the Gini-Simpson index, computed with the R package tcR. Gini indices were compared with Student's t test, and associations with tumor size change were assessed by Pearson correlation. This immuneACCESS table, as held by TCRdb, lists in-frame sequences with V and J called but not all clones. Of the missing ones, under half trace to an unresolved V gene in checked studies; the others have no known cause. That table furnishes V, J and clone size, whereas the DNA furnished D and trimming. This sample has about 14,000 clones in its table, and over 55% of those were observed once. The ten largest make up around 3% of the sample.

V is clipped by 3 bases and J by 4 bases, and the sequence between their germline boundaries is 10 bases long. Including cysteine and phenylalanine, the CDR3 has 14 amino acids. Solely the CDR3 DNA is kept, with 42 bases framed from the first base. CDR1 and CDR2 are drawn from the germline V gene (reference sequence): SEHNR, FQNEAQ. This clone has only a few counts. Its antigen remains unidentified. The sample holds no much larger clone one base away, and base qualities are not on file. The time point label of this sample denotes: after neoadjuvant nivolumab, at surgical resection. Patients had been newly diagnosed with stage II-IVA oral cavity squamous cell carcinoma, and no prior systemic or radiation treatment had been given to the patients. Everyone in the cohort had locally advanced, HPV-negative oral cavity squamous cell carcinoma. Peripheral blood mononuclear cells were analyzed directly and were not maintained or expanded in culture. The samples were drawn from a longitudinal correlative study tied to a single-arm phase II trial testing neoadjuvant nivolumab in oral cavity squamous cell carcinoma. Genomic DNA-based TCRbeta sequencing was performed on subject-matched pre- and post-treatment PBMCs and tumors from three responders and three non-responders. Peripheral blood mononuclear cells were drawn once before nivolumab treatment and a second time after treatment, when surgery took place. The Maxwell RSC DNA from Cells kit was used to extract genomic DNA from PBMCs.

Sequences were derived from PBMCs, sampled after nivolumab (anti-PD-1) treatment. The sequence derives from a person between 40 and 79 years old with oral cavity squamous cell carcinoma. The rearranged segments are TRBV7-9 and TRBJ2-1; D gene: possibly TRBD1, on 5 matching bases. The DNA reads TGTGCCAGCAGCTTTAACCAGGGATACAATGAGCAGTTCTTC. The translation is CASSFNQGYNEQFF. Full variable domain (CDR3 extended with the reference TRBV7-9 and TRBJ2-1 proteins): DTGVSQNPRHKITKRGQNVTFRCDPISEHNRLYWYRQTLGQGPEFLTYFQNEAQLEKSRLLSDRFSAERPKGSFSTLEIQRTEQGDSAMYLCASSFNQGYNEQFFGPGTRLTVL.